This T cell receptor (beta chain) was sequenced during a study of shared clonotypes between healthy human individuals. Study as a whole: Donor ages ranged 18 to 49 years: a couple of women, a few men.

Germline CDR1 and CDR2: GTSNPN and SVGIG (reference sequence). The CDR3 totals 15 residues. Free of recent acute infections or vaccinations, the donors were healthy HIV-negative adults. Notes on this clone: A much larger clone lies one base from this, so it may be a read error.

At the deep level, the assay was run. Genomic DNA (from each subset) was split evenly across several immunoSEQ plates. The repertoire was sequenced with immunoSEQ multiplex PCR; TCRdb's copy has only in-frame clones and lacks some. The top ten hold about 12% of the sample, which has 500,000 to 650,000 clones, roughly 72% seen once. This chain links TRBV30 with TRBJ1-2; 9 bases are a match to TRBD1. The clonotype originates from a woman aged 40 to 49 in good health. Some clones in this sample may be carry-over from other donors' samples. Sequenced material: PBMCs. The CDR3 region is CAWSGLGQGSYGHTF. The CDR3 nucleotides read TGTGCCTGGAGCGGCTTGGGACAGGGTTCCTATGGCCACACCTTC.